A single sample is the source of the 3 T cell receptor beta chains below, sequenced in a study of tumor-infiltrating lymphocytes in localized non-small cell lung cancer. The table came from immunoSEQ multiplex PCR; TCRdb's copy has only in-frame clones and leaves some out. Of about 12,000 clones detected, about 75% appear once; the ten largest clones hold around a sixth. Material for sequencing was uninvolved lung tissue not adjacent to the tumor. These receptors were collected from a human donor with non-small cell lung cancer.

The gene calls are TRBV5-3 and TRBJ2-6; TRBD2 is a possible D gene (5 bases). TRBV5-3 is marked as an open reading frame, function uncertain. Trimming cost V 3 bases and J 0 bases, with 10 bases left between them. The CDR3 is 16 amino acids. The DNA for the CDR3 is TGTGCCAGAAGCTATCGGAGGTTCTCTGGGGCCAACGTCCTGACTTTC. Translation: CARSYRRFSGANVLTF.

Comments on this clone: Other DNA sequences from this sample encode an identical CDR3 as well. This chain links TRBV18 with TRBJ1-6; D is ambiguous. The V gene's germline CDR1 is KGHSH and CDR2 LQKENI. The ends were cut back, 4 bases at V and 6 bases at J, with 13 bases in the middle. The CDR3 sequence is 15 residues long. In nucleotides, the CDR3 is TGTGCCAGCTCACTCTCTGGGCCCATTAATTCACCCCTCCACTTT. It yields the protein CASSLSGPINSPLHF.

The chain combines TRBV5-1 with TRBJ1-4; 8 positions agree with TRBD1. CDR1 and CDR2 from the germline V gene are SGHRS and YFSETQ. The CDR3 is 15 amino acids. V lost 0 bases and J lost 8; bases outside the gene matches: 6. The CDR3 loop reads CASSLAGTGGEKLFF. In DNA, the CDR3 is TGCGCCAGCAGCTTGGCCGGGACAGGTGGGGAAAAACTGTTTTTT.